This T cell receptor beta chain was documented in a study of breast tumors, draining lymph nodes, adjacent tissues. CDR1 is KGHSH and CDR2 is LQKENI in the germline V gene. V lost 2 bases to trimming and J lost 5 bases; unmatched junction nucleotides: 5. The CDR3 is 14 amino acids. TCRdb passed the multiplex PCR reads through MiXCR, listing each CDR3 protein once. The table has around 290,000 distinct CDR3 sequences, over 30% seen once; the top ten hold 1.1%. Ten or more counts support this clonotype. The lymph nodes were axillary draining lymph nodes from breast cancer patients. The specimen sequenced was axillary lymph node tissue. The V call is TRBV18, the J call TRBJ2-5, with TRBD2 identical over 7 bases. This clonotype was sampled from a female donor with breast cancer. Some clones in this sample may be carry-over from other donors' samples. CDR3: CASSPGRALETQYF. In DNA form, the CDR3 reads TGTGCCAGCTCACCAGGGAGGGCTCTGGAGACCCAGTACTTC.